Listed here is a single T cell receptor beta chain. The CDR3 consists of 18 residues. Germline-derived CDR1 and CDR2 are GTSNPN and SVGIG (reference sequence). The J segment lost 4 bases and the V segment lost 4 bases, leaving 18 bases of the junction unmatched. Profiled with immunoSEQ multiplex PCR; TCRdb holds only in-frame clones, not every one. Of fewer than 300,000 clones listed, approximately 85% are singletons. Everyone who took part was 18 to 89 years old, and they came from about two dozen US areas. The sample originates from a study of blood T cell repertoires in COVID-19. The sequenced sample consisted of PBMCs or T cells enriched from blood (not recorded which). This sequence was found in a woman aged 30 to 39 who had recovered from COVID-19. The rearrangement joins TRBV30 to TRBJ2-5; 10 positions agree with TRBD2. This CDR3 is CAWTPGWTSGLPVETQYF. The CDR3 coding sequence is TGTGCCTGGACCCCCGGGTGGACTAGCGGATTGCCTGTAGAGACCCAGTACTTC.